This T cell receptor beta chain was sequenced for a study of blood T cells in healthy people across ages. Germline loops: CDR1 SQVTM, CDR2 ANQGSEA. V was clipped by 4 bases and J by 10 bases, with 14 bases between them. This CDR3 region has 12 residues. For the second PCR, which ran for about 6 to 11 cycles, a sample-barcoded 5' primer and a J-beta primer mix were used. TCRdb passed the 5' RACE reads through MiXCR, listing each CDR3 protein once. The repertoire holds about 780,000 distinct CDR3 sequences, more than 35% seen once, with around a sixth in the top ten. Comments on this clonotype: A much larger clone differs by one base, so this may be a read error.

The clonotype was recovered from an elderly man in good health. The chain is built from TRBV29-1 and TRBJ2-1; possible D gene TRBD1, 6 bases. Sequences were obtained from blood. The CDR3 spells CSVGLQGYEQFF. CDR3 bases: TGCAGCGTTGGGTTGCAGGGGTACGAGCAGTTCTTC.